This T cell receptor beta chain comes out of a study of T-cell memory formation after mild COVID-19. V shed 1 base and J shed 1 base, with 10 bases lying between them. Looked up from germline, CDR1 is KGHDR and CDR2 is SFDVKD. This CDR3 contains 15 residues. The TCR alpha and TCR beta cDNA libraries, bearing sample barcodes and UMIs, were generated by 5'RACE using constant-segment primers. TCRdb itself ran the 5' RACE reads through MiXCR, one entry per CDR3 protein. This sample has about 320,000 distinct CDR3 sequences, with over 11% found just once. Specimen: PBMCs or a T cell subset sorted from them (not recorded which). The receptor was isolated from a man aged 18 to 29 who had mild COVID-19 (a few samples of this study predate the infection). Cell type and time point are not known. The chain combines TRBV24-1 with TRBJ2-7; perhaps TRBD2 as D (5 bases). DNA for the CDR3: TGTGCCACCAGTGATTTAGGCGGGCTATCCTACGAGCAGTACTTC. As protein: CATSDLGGLSYEQYF.